The 30 T cell receptor beta chains presented below share a single source sample, sequenced in a study of cytomegalovirus exposure and HLA in healthy donors (dated by TCRdb to about 2017). Libraries were built with the immunoSEQ multiplex PCR assay. A mixture of 60 forward primers for TCR Vbeta segments and 13 reverse primers for TCR Jbeta segments was used in the multiplex PCR. TCRdb stores this immuneACCESS table with in-frame sequences only. Part of the clones is absent; in the studies checked, under half of the shortfall reflects unresolved V genes, and no reason is known for the rest. This sample lists 95,000 to 120,000 clones; under 80% were detected once. The ten top clones hold more than 3.5% of the sample. Material for sequencing was PBMCs. These receptors came from a woman aged 40 to 50 in good health and CMV-seropositive.

The CDR3 sequence is CASSLRPGQGYGYTF. The CDR3 nucleotides are TGCGCCAGCAGCTTGCGTCCGGGACAGGGATATGGCTACACCTTC. The genes are TRBV5-1 and TRBJ1-2, with 9 bases identical to TRBD1. After removal of 1 base from V and 5 bases from J, the junction contained 6 bases not matched to a gene. CDR1 SGHRS and CDR2 YFSETQ come from the germline V gene. The CDR3 spans 15 residues.

The chain uses TRBV18 and TRBJ1-2; TRBD1 is a possible D gene (5 bases). The germline CDR1 and CDR2 sequences are KGHSH and LQKENI. The CDR3 extends over 14 amino acids. Trimming left V 2 bases short and J 4 bases short, with 11 bases between. In DNA form, the CDR3 reads TGTGCCAGCTCACCAGCGCAGGGCGGCTATGGCTACACCTTC. It is translated as CASSPAQGGYGYTF.

The rearrangement links TRBV27 to TRBJ2-7; the match to TRBD2 covers 15 bases. The ends lost 5 bases at V and 4 bases at J; junction bases unmatched: 6. The CDR3 totals 16 residues. Germline-derived CDR1 and CDR2 are MNHEY and SMNVEV (reference sequence). Written as DNA, the CDR3 is TGTGCCAGCAGTCCGGGACTAGCGGGAGGTTTGTACGAGCAGTACTTC. Translation: CASSPGLAGGLYEQYF.

The gene calls are TRBV29-1 and TRBJ2-7, with D perhaps TRBD1 (5 bases). The V end was cut by 4 bases, the J end by 4 bases, with 11 bases between. Germline CDR1 is SQVTM and CDR2 is ANQGSEA. The CDR3 runs 12 residues. CDR3 DNA: TGCAGCGTTGGCAGGGCCGGATACGAGCAGTACTTC. Translated, it gives CSVGRAGYEQYF.

The genes are TRBV2 and TRBJ2-3; 10 bases are shared with TRBD2. Trimming took 8 bases from V and 3 from J; bases not matched to a gene: 5. This CDR3 region has 14 residues. In germline, CDR1 is SNHLY, CDR2 FYNNEI. CDR3 in amino acids: CASQLAGVTDTQYF. As DNA, the CDR3 is TGTGCCAGCCAGCTAGCGGGAGTTACAGATACGCAGTATTTT.

This sequence joins TRBV4-1 and TRBJ1-2; TRBD1 aligns across 7 bases. Germline values: CDR1 MGHRA, CDR2 YSYEKL. This CDR3 comprises 16 residues. J gave up 6 bases and V 3 bases, and 13 bases lay outside the gene matches. The CDR3 region is CASSHLTGYRGNGYTF. The CDR3 bases are TGCGCCAGCAGCCACCTGACAGGGTACAGGGGAAATGGCTACACCTTC.

The chain is built from TRBV5-4 and TRBJ1-1; D remains unclear. Germline V gene data show CDR1 as SGHNT and CDR2 as YYREEE (reference sequence). V lost 4 bases, J lost 4 bases, and 11 bases lay in between. The length of the CDR3 is 13 residues. CDR3 in DNA: TGTGCCAGCAGCCTAGGGAGGCGCACTGAAGCTTTCTTT. It translates to CASSLGRRTEAFF.

The chain uses TRBV4-2 and TRBJ2-5; 7 positions agree with TRBD2. The tail of the sequence fits TRBJ2-7 better, so the J call may be wrong. The CDR3 is 15 amino acids. Germline V lookup: CDR1 LGHNA, CDR2 YNFKEQ. The CDR3 loop reads CASSQGTSLTYEQYF. The CDR3 DNA follows: TGTGCCAGCAGCCAAGGGACTAGTCTCACCTACGAGCAGTACTTC.

This clone was recorded once. J is TRBJ2-2 and V is TRBV6-1, with 9 positions matching TRBD1. CDR1 MNHNS and CDR2 SASEGT come from the germline V gene. The CDR3 has 14 amino acids. V shed 6 bases and J 7 bases; nucleotides not matched to a gene: 6. The CDR3 coding sequence is TGTGCCAGCAGACCAACAGGGGGCGGCGGGGAGCTGTTTTTT. This translates into CASRPTGGGGELFF.

The rearrangement uses TRBV2 and TRBJ1-5; D not certain. CDR1 is SNHLY, CDR2 FYNNEI, per germline. V lost 6 bases and J 0 bases, leaving 15 bases between the germline ends. The CDR3 consists of 16 residues. CDR3 in amino acids: CASSTLPGYSNQPQHF. The CDR3 bases are TGTGCCAGCAGCACACTTCCAGGTTATAGCAATCAGCCCCAGCATTTT.

The gene calls are TRBV5-1 and TRBJ2-2; the match to TRBD2 covers 8 bases. The ends lost 4 bases at V and 6 bases at J; junction bases unmatched: 8. CDR1 SGHRS and CDR2 YFSETQ come from the germline V gene. This CDR3 spans 15 amino acids. The CDR3 protein is CASSLGTRWAGELFF. DNA for the CDR3: TGCGCCAGCAGCCTGGGGACTAGATGGGCCGGGGAGCTGTTTTTT.

The chain links TRBV7-3 to TRBJ1-1; the D gene is possibly TRBD1 (5 bases). V shed 4 bases and J shed 1 base, with 13 bases lying between them. This CDR3 has 15 amino acids. CDR1 and CDR2 from the germline V gene are SGHTA and FQGTGA. The CDR3 loop reads CASSSQTATNTEAFF. CDR3 DNA sequence: TGTGCCAGCAGCTCACAGACAGCTACGAACACTGAAGCTTTCTTT. The full variable domain, in which reference TRBV7-3 and TRBJ1-1 provide the parts outside the CDR3, is GAGVSQTPSNKVTEKGKYVELRCDPISGHTALYWYRQSLGQGPEFLIYFQGTGAADDSGLPNDRFFAVRPEGSVSTLKIQRTERGDSAVYLCASSSQTATNTEAFFGQGTRLTVV.

The chain employs TRBV6-6 and TRBJ2-1, with a possible D match to TRBD2 (5 bases). The CDR3 consists of 14 residues. In germline, CDR1 is MNHNY, CDR2 SVGAGI (reference sequence). Trimming stripped 5 bases from V and 7 bases from J, with 15 bases between. The CDR3 DNA is TGTGCCAGCAGTCCGCCGGGGTCGGTGAATGAGCAGTTCTTC. Protein product: CASSPPGSVNEQFF.

The chain recombines TRBV30 with TRBJ1-1, with D uncertain. The CDR3 contains 16 residues. V was trimmed by 3 bases and J by 0 bases, leaving 17 bases between them. Germline-derived CDR1 and CDR2 are GTSNPN and SVGIG (reference sequence). CDR3 residues: CAWSGGRTGLNTEAFF. In DNA form, the CDR3 reads TGTGCCTGGAGCGGTGGGCGGACGGGGTTGAACACTGAAGCTTTCTTT.

The chain joins TRBV7-9 to TRBJ2-2; TRBD1 aligns across 8 bases. V was clipped by 2 bases and J by 7 bases; unmatched bases: 12. CDR3 length equals 17 residues. CDR1 and CDR2 from the germline V gene are SEHNR and FQNEAQ (reference sequence). CDR3 residues: CASSLLRTGRTGGELFF. CDR3 DNA: TGTGCCAGCAGCTTACTTAGGACAGGGAGAACGGGCGGGGAGCTGTTTTTT.

This clone was counted a few times. J is TRBJ2-2 and V is TRBV6-5; 10 nucleotides align to TRBD2. Germline V gives CDR1 MNHEY, CDR2 SVGAGI. V dropped 4 bases and J dropped 7; count of bases not matched to a gene: 6. This CDR3 comprises 15 residues. The CDR3 protein is CASSSSGRMGGELFF. CDR3 coding DNA: TGTGCCAGCAGTTCTAGCGGGAGAATGGGCGGGGAGCTGTTTTTT.

The rearrangement joins TRBV5-1 to TRBJ2-3; 7 nucleotides align to TRBD2. This CDR3 is 18 amino acids long. J lost 0 bases, V lost 0 bases, and 10 bases had no gene match. CDR1 and CDR2 (germline): SGHRS, YFSETQ. Here the CDR3 reads CASSLGSTSASSTDTQYF. The CDR3, as DNA: TGCGCCAGCAGCTTGGGCTCAACTAGCGCGAGTAGCACAGATACGCAGTATTTT.

The chain joins TRBV5-6 to TRBJ1-6, with 11 bases matching TRBD1. Germline V lookup: CDR1 SGHDT, CDR2 YYEEEE. CDR3 length equals 14 residues. V lost 3 bases, J lost 9 bases, and 2 bases stayed unmatched. CDR3 in DNA: TGTGCCAGCAGCTGGACAGGGGGCAGTTCACCCCTCCACTTT. It encodes CASSWTGGSSPLHF.

V gene TRBV7-6 combines with J gene TRBJ1-2; 10 bases line up with TRBD1. J lost 9 bases, V lost 1 base, and 5 bases had no gene match. Germline CDR1 is SGHVS and CDR2 is FNYEAQ. CDR3 length: 14 amino acids. CDR3 protein: CASSLEGTGASYTF. CDR3 nucleotide sequence: TGTGCCAGCAGCTTAGAAGGGACAGGGGCTAGCTACACCTTC.

About this clone itself: This likely comes from a read error, as the CDR3 has no conserved phenylalanine or tryptophan at its end. No DNA is shown, since the ends of the CDR3 on it are uncertain; the CDR3 is the one TCRdb lists. The chain uses TRBV28 and TRBJ1-2. A total of 13 residues make up the CDR3, ends included. CDR1 is MDHEN, CDR2 SYDVKM, per germline. CDR3: CASKKGGGPPVVV.

The chain recombines TRBV5-6 with TRBJ1-5, with D unresolved. Trimming took 4 bases from V and 2 from J, leaving 10 bases between them. This CDR3 is 14 amino acids long. CDR1 is SGHDT, CDR2 YYEEEE, per germline. CDR3 protein: CASSPPGGNQPQHF. In nucleotides, the CDR3 is TGTGCCAGCAGCCCACCGGGTGGCAATCAGCCCCAGCATTTT.

The gene calls are TRBV6-6 and TRBJ1-2; TRBD1 matches 9 bases. The CDR3 runs 15 residues. V lost 6 bases to trimming and J lost 6 bases; unmatched junction nucleotides: 11. CDR1 is MNHNY and CDR2 is SVGAGI in the germline V gene (reference sequence). The CDR3 coding sequence is TGTGCCAGCAGCTCCGGGACAGGGAAGCTGGATGGCTACACCTTC. Translating gives CASSSGTGKLDGYTF.

V gene TRBV5-4 combines with J gene TRBJ2-1; TRBD2 agrees at 7 bases. The length of the CDR3 is 16 residues. The germline gives CDR1 SGHNT, CDR2 YYREEE (reference sequence). The V and J ends lost 3 bases and 1 base, in that order; junction bases with no gene match: 7. The CDR3 DNA reads TGTGCCAGCAGCTCCCTAGCGGTCCTTTCCTACAATGAGCAGTTCTTC. Translating gives CASSSLAVLSYNEQFF.

This chain joins TRBV14 and TRBJ2-1; 10 nucleotides agree with TRBD1. Per the germline V gene, CDR1 is SGHDN and CDR2 is FVKESK. J lost 0 bases, V lost 2 bases, and 1 base had no gene match. The CDR3 has 16 residues. As DNA, the CDR3 is TGTGCCAGCAGCCAAAGACAGGGGGCCTCCTACAATGAGCAGTTCTTC. Protein: CASSQRQGASYNEQFF.

This clone came up once. The chain carries TRBV6-1 and TRBJ2-7, with TRBD2 matching 7 bases. V dropped 1 base and J dropped 5; count of bases not matched to a gene: 11. The CDR3 loop spans 16 amino acids. CDR1 is MNHNS, CDR2 SASEGT, per germline. The CDR3 protein is CASSEVPGRGAHEQYF. The CDR3 DNA sequence: TGTGCCAGCAGTGAAGTCCCGGGGAGGGGTGCTCACGAGCAGTACTTC.

The chain links TRBV6-5 to TRBJ2-5; 8 positions match TRBD2. V dropped 6 bases and J dropped 7; count of bases not matched to a gene: 7. This CDR3 region has 13 residues. Germline V gene data show CDR1 as MNHEY and CDR2 as SVGAGI. The CDR3 spells CASRPAGVGTQYF. CDR3 DNA: TGTGCCAGCAGACCAGCGGGAGTGGGGACCCAGTACTTC.

This chain uses TRBV7-9 with TRBJ2-1; D remains ambiguous. With 3 bases removed from V and 3 bases from J, the gap between germline ends came to 6 bases. The CDR3 loop spans 13 amino acids. Germline values: CDR1 SEHNR, CDR2 FQNEAQ (reference sequence). DNA of the CDR3: TGTGCCAGCAGCTTGGGCAGCTACAATGAGCAGTTCTTC. The encoded protein is CASSLGSYNEQFF. Full variable domain (remainder filled in from reference TRBV7-9 and TRBJ2-1): DTGVSQNPRHKITKRGQNVTFRCDPISEHNRLYWYRQTLGQGPEFLTYFQNEAQLEKSRLLSDRFSAERPKGSFSTLEIQRTEQGDSAMYLCASSLGSYNEQFFGPGTRLTVL.

This clone was recorded a few times. The gene calls are TRBV30 and TRBJ1-2; no reliable D call. In germline, CDR1 is GTSNPN, CDR2 SVGIG (reference sequence). The CDR3 sequence is 13 residues long. Trimming pared 0 bases from V and 5 bases from J, leaving 10 bases between. In nucleotides, the CDR3 is TGTGCCTGGAGTGTATTGGCCGATTATGGCTACACCTTC. Protein: CAWSVLADYGYTF. Full variable domain (missing parts from reference TRBV30 and TRBJ1-2): SQTIHQWPATLVQPVGSPLSLECTVEGTSNPNLYWYRQAAGRGLQLLFYSVGIGQISSEVPQNLSASRPQDRQFILSSKKLLLSDSGFYLCAWSVLADYGYTFGSGTRLTVV.

The V gene is TRBV29-1, the J gene TRBJ2-3; no reliable D call. In germline, CDR1 is SQVTM, CDR2 ANQGSEA. Deletions cut 2 bases from V and 2 bases from J, with 5 bases between. The CDR3 has 12 amino acids. The CDR3 nucleotides are TGCAGCGTTGAACAGTACACAGATACGCAGTATTTT. Translating gives CSVEQYTDTQYF.

The chain combines TRBV7-2 with TRBJ2-1; a weak D match, TRBD2 (6 bases). Germline V CDR1 and CDR2: SGHTA, FQGNSA. This CDR3 is 18 amino acids long. Trimming pared 2 bases from V and 5 bases from J, leaving 22 bases between. In nucleotides, the CDR3 is TGTGCCAGCAGCTTACTAGGCCTCCGGGACTGGACGAACAATGAGCAGTTCTTC. This translates into CASSLLGLRDWTNNEQFF.